What follows describes a single T cell receptor beta chain. These data originate in a study of blood T cell repertoires in COVID-19. Study-level information: PBMCs, B-cell-depleted T cells, or T cells were the source of the cDNA or gDNA that made up the material.

This CDR3 region has 16 residues. The germline V gene encodes CDR1 SGDLS and CDR2 YYNGEE. The V and J ends lost 0 bases and 0 bases respectively, with 10 bases between them. Clinical history reported by participants formed the basis on which cohorts were assigned. Cohort 3 donors counted as recovered after two negative PCRs, clearance, or resolved symptoms. Measured with immunoSEQ multiplex PCR; TCRdb has only the in-frame clones, and not every one. This sample has some 230,000 clones, with 70% to 85% found just once. V gene TRBV9 combines with J gene TRBJ1-3; D unresolved. Sequencing was performed on PBMCs or T cells enriched from blood (not recorded which). The clonotype comes from a middle-aged man who had recovered from COVID-19. CDR3 loop: CASSVVEANSGNTIYF. The CDR3 nucleotides are TGTGCCAGCAGCGTAGTAGAAGCCAACTCTGGAAACACCATATATTTT.